These 9 T cell receptor beta chains originate from one sample sequenced in a study of control samples from healthy donors and cancer patients. This table comes from immunoSEQ multiplex PCR, and its TCRdb copy is limited to in-frame clones, with some not included. The sample records roughly 180,000 clones, 94% being singletons. Sequences were obtained from blood. Receptors originate from a woman younger than 30 in good health.

The CDR3 reads CASSHPDRRYGYTF. The CDR3 nucleotides read TGTGCCAGCAGCCATCCTGACAGGAGATATGGCTACACCTTC. The rearrangement links TRBV11-2 to TRBJ1-2; D is possibly TRBD1 (6 bases). The CDR3 spans 14 residues. Per the germline V gene, CDR1 is SGHAT and CDR2 is FQNNGV. Trimming took off 5 bases at V and 5 bases at J, with 15 bases between the two ends.

The chain links TRBV28 to TRBJ2-2, with D uncertain. CDR1 is MDHEN and CDR2 is SYDVKM in the germline V gene. The V gene lost 0 bases and the J gene lost 0 bases, with 11 bases spanning the gap. CDR3 length equals 17 residues. The DNA for the CDR3 is TGTGCCAGCAGTTTATGGGACGTCCGAGCGAACACCGGGGAGCTGTTTTTT. The encoded protein is CASSLWDVRANTGELFF.

The chain carries TRBV4-3 and TRBJ2-7; TRBD1 might be the D (6 bases). V was clipped by 1 base and J by 5 bases, with 12 bases between them. The CDR3 consists of 14 residues. CDR1 and CDR2 (germline): LGHNA, YSLEER. CDR3 in DNA: TGCGCCAGCAGCCAAGTACTAAGGGGGAACGAGCAGTACTTC. Translated: CASSQVLRGNEQYF.

V is TRBV5-1 and J is TRBJ2-1, with TRBD1 identical over 8 bases. This CDR3 has 16 amino acids. Trimming took 2 bases from V and 10 from J; bases not matched to a gene: 14. Germline-derived CDR1 and CDR2 are SGHRS and YFSETQ. For the CDR3, the DNA is TGCGCCAGCAGCTTCGGACAGGGCTATATCCAAAGGGAGCAGTTCTTC. It yields the protein CASSFGQGYIQREQFF.

This clone was counted once. The chain carries TRBV9 and TRBJ2-3; D is uncertain. There are 14 residues in the CDR3. V lost 0 bases, J lost 2 bases, and 7 bases lay in between. Looked up from germline, CDR1 is SGDLS and CDR2 is YYNGEE. For the CDR3, the DNA is TGTGCCAGCAGCGTAGGGCCCCTCACAGATACGCAGTATTTT. Amino acids: CASSVGPLTDTQYF.

This sequence joins TRBV6-5 and TRBJ1-1; no clear D gene. CDR1 is MNHEY and CDR2 is SVGAGI in the germline V gene. V was pared by 7 bases and J by 7 bases, with 7 bases between. CDR3 length equals 10 residues. CDR3 residues: CASKGSEAFF. CDR3 coding DNA: TGTGCCAGCAAAGGGAGTGAAGCTTTCTTT.

The V gene is TRBV21-1, the J gene TRBJ2-2; the table's D gene call, TRBD2, was not cross checked with the DNA. TRBV21-1 is a pseudogene locus. This CDR3 spans 16 amino acids. The DNA of the CDR3 is TGTGCCAGCAGCGAACCGACGGTGGGGGGTAACGGGGAGCTGTTTTTT. It is translated as CASSEPTVGGNGELFF.

This rearrangement joins TRBV19 to TRBJ1-5, with TRBD1 as a possible D gene (5 bases). The CDR3 runs 13 residues. Trimming took 5 bases from V and 5 from J, leaving 10 bases between them. CDR1 is LNHDA and CDR2 is SQIVND in the germline V gene (reference sequence). CDR3 in amino acids: CASSGGGHQPQHF. CDR3 bases: TGTGCCAGTAGTGGGGGTGGTCATCAGCCCCAGCATTTT.

The chain recombines TRBV5-1 with TRBJ1-3, with a weak D call TRBD1 (6 bases). The CDR3 loop spans 16 amino acids. Trimming took off 0 bases at V and 2 bases at J, with 12 bases between the two ends. Germline V lookup: CDR1 SGHRS, CDR2 YFSETQ. CDR3 sequence reads: CASSLEGPGAGNTIYF. The CDR3 DNA follows: TGCGCCAGCAGCTTGGAAGGTCCAGGGGCTGGAAACACCATATATTTT.